This T cell receptor (beta chain) was retrieved from a study of T cells in Graves' hyperthyroidism and ophthalmopathy. CDR1 SNHLY and CDR2 FYNNEI come from the germline V gene. The CDR3 consists of 15 residues. V lost 5 bases to trimming and J lost 4 bases; unmatched junction nucleotides: 8. The investigators amplified TCR beta CDR3 regions from RNA transcripts. The study used the HTBI primer set for a first-round RT-PCR of the TCR CDR3. TCRdb itself ran the multiplex PCR reads through MiXCR, one entry per CDR3 protein. The sample records a few hundred thousand distinct CDR3 sequences, around 14% being singletons. At least ten counts were recorded for this clonotype. Antigen specificity is unknown. Study findings and constraints: Ophthalmopathy cases were set apart from stable hyperthyroidism by a 13 V-J model. Ophthalmopathy was predicted by the model a median of approximately 6.6 months ahead of onset. Researchers found most expanded thyroid clonotypes above 0.001 in blood as well.

For Graves' hyperthyroidism to be stable, ophthalmopathy could not progress within 18 months. Sequenced input: blood. This receptor was identified in a woman in her twenties or thirties with Graves' hyperthyroidism. The chain couples TRBV2 to TRBJ2-1, with 7 positions matching TRBD2. DNA for the CDR3: TGTGCCAGCAGTACGGCTAGCGGCTATTACAATGAGCAGTTCTTC. Residues: CASSTASGYYNEQFF.